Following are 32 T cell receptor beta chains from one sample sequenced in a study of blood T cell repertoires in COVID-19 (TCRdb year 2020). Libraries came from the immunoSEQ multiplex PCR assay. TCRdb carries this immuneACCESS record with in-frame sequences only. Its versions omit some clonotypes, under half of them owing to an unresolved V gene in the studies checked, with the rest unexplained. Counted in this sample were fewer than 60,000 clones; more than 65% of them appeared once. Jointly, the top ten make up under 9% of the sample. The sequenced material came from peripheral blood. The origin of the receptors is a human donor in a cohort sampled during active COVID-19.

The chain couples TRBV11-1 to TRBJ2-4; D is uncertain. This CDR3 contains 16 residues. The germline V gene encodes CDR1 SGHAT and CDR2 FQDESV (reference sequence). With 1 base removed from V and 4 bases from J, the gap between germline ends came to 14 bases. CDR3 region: CASSLEDKSSKNIQYF. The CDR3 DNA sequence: TGTGCCAGCAGCTTAGAAGACAAGTCTTCAAAAAACATTCAGTACTTC.

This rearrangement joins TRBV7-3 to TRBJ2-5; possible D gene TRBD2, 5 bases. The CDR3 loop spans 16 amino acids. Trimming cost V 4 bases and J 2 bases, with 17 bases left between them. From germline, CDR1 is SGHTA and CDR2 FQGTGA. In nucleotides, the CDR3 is TGTGCCAGCAGCTCGCGGGCAGGACGCCTTCAAGAGACCCAGTACTTC. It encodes CASSSRAGRLQETQYF.

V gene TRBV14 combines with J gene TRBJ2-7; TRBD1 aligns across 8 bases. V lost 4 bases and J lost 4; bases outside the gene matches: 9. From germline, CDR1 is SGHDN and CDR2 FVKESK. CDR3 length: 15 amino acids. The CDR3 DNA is TGTGCCAGCAGCCCAATCGGACAGGGCTGGTACGAGCAGTACTTC. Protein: CASSPIGQGWYEQYF. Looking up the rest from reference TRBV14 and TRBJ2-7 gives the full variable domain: EAGVTQFPSHSVIEKGQTVTLRCDPISGHDNLYWYRRVMGKEIKFLLHFVKESKQDESGMPNNRFLAERTGGTYSTLKVQPAELEDSGVYFCASSPIGQGWYEQYFGPGTRLTVT.

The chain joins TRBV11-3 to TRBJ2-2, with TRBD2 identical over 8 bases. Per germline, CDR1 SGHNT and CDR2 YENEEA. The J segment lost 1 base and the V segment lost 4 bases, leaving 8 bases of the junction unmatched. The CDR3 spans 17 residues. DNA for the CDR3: TGTGCCAGCAGCTCCCCCTACGGGAGGGGGAACACCGGGGAGCTGTTTTTT. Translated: CASSSPYGRGNTGELFF.

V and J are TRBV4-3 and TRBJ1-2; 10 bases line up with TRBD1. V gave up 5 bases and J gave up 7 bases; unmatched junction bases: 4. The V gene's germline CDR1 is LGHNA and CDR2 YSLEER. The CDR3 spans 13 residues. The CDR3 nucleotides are TGCGCCAGCAGCTACCGGACAGGGGGTGGCTACACCTTC. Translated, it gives CASSYRTGGGYTF.

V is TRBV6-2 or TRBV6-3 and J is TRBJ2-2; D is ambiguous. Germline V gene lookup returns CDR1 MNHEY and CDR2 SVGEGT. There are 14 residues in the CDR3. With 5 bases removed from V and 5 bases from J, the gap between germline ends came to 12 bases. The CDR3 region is CASSHKIQTGELFF. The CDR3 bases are TGTGCCAGCAGTCATAAAATCCAGACCGGGGAGCTGTTTTTT.

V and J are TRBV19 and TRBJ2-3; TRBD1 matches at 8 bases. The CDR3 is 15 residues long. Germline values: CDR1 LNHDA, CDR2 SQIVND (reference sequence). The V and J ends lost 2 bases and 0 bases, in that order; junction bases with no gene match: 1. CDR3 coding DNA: TGTGCCAGTAGTATACGGACAGGGAGCACAGATACGCAGTATTTT. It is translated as CASSIRTGSTDTQYF. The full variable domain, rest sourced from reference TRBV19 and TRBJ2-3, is DGGITQSPKYLFRKEGQNVTLSCEQNLNHDAMYWYRQDPGQGLRLIYYSQIVNDFQKGDIAEGYSVSREKKESFPLTVTSAQKNPTAFYLCASSIRTGSTDTQYFGPGTRLTVL.

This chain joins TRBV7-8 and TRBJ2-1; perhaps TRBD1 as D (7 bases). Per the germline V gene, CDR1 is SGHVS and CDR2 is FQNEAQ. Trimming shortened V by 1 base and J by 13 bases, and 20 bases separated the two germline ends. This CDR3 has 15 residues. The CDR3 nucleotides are TGTGCCAGCAGCTTAGGGGACAGACTGAAGGGAGGACAGTTCTTC. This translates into CASSLGDRLKGGQFF. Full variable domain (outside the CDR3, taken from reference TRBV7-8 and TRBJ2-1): GAGVSQSPRYKVAKRGQDVALRCDPISGHVSLFWYQQALGQGPEFLTYFQNEAQLDKSGLPSDRFFAERPEGSVSTLKIQRTQQEDSAVYLCASSLGDRLKGGQFFGPGTRLTVL.

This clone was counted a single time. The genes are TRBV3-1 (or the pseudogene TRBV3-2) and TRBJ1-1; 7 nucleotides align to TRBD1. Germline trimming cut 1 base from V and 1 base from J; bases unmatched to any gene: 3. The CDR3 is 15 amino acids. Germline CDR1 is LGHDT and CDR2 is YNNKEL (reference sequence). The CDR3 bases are TGTGCCAGCAGCCAAGGGACAGGCCGGAACACTGAAGCTTTCTTT. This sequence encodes CASSQGTGRNTEAFF.

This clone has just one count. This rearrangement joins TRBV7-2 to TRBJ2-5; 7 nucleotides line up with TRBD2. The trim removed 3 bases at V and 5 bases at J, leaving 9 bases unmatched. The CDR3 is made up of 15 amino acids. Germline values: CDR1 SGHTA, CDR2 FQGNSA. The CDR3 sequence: CASSFGGGGGETQYF. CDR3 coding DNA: TGTGCCAGCAGCTTCGGCGGTGGGGGAGGGGAGACCCAGTACTTC.

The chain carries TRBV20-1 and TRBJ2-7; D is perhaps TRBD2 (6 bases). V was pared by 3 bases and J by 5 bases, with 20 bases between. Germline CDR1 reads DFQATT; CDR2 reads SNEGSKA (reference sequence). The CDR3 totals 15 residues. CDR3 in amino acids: CSASGQTEGRNEQYF. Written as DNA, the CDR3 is TGCAGTGCTAGTGGGCAGACAGAGGGGAGGAACGAGCAGTACTTC.

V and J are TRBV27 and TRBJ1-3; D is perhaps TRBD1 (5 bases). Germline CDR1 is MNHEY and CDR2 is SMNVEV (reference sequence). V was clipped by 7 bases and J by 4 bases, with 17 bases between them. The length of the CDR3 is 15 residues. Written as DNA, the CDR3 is TGTGCCAGCACCGACAGACACCTTGGAGGAAACACCATATATTTT. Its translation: CASTDRHLGGNTIYF.

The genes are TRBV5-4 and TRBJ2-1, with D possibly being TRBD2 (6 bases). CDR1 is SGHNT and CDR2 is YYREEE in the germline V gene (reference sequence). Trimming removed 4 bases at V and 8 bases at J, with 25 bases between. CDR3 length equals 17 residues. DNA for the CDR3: TGTGCCAGCAGCCCGGGTGGAGCCGGGACTGCGAGCCATGAGCAGTTCTTC. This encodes CASSPGGAGTASHEQFF.

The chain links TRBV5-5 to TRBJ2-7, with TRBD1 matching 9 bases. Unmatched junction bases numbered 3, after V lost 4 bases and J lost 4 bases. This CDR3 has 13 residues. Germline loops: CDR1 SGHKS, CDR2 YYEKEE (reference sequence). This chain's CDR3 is CASSLDRGYEQYF. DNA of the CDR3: TGTGCCAGCAGCCTAGACAGGGGGTACGAGCAGTACTTC. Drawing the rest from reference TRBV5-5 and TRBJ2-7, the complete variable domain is DAGVTQSPTHLIKTRGQQVTLRCSPISGHKSVSWYQQVLGQGPQFIFQYYEKEERGRGNFPDRFSARQFPNYSSELNVNALLLGDSALYLCASSLDRGYEQYFGPGTRLTVT.

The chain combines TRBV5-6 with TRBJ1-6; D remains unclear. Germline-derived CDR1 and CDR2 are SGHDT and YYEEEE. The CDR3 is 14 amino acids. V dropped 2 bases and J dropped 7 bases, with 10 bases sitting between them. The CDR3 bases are TGTGCCAGCAGCTTAAGGGAGGAAAATTCACCCCTCCACTTT. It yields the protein CASSLREENSPLHF.

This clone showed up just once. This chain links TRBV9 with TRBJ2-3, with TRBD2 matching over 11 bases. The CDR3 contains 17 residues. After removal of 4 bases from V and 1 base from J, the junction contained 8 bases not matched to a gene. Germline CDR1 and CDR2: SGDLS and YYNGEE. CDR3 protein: CASSPRTSGSGTDTQYF. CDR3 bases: TGTGCCAGCAGCCCAAGGACTAGCGGGTCGGGCACAGATACGCAGTATTTT. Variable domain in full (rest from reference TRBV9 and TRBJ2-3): DSGVTQTPKHLITATGQRVTLRCSPRSGDLSVYWYQQSLDQGLQFLIQYYNGEERAKGNILERFSAQQFPDLHSELNLSSLELGDSALYFCASSPRTSGSGTDTQYFGPGTRLTVL.

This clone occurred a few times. CDR3 bases: TGTGCCAGTAGTAATTTGCGGGATGGGTACAATGAGCAGTTCTTC. Translation gives CASSNLRDGYNEQFF. This rearrangement joins TRBV19 to TRBJ2-1, with D perhaps TRBD2 (6 bases). CDR1 is LNHDA and CDR2 is SQIVND in the germline V gene (reference sequence). Trimming pared 4 bases from V and 4 bases from J, leaving 14 bases between. CDR3 length: 15 amino acids. Full variable domain (rest looked up from reference TRBV19 and TRBJ2-1): DGGITQSPKYLFRKEGQNVTLSCEQNLNHDAMYWYRQDPGQGLRLIYYSQIVNDFQKGDIAEGYSVSREKKESFPLTVTSAQKNPTAFYLCASSNLRDGYNEQFFGPGTRLTVL.

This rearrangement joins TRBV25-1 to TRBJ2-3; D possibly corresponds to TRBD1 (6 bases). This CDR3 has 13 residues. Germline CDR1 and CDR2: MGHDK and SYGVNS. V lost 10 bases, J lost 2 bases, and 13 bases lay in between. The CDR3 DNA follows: TGTGCCATCGTGGACAGTTTCACAGATACGCAGTATTTT. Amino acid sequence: CAIVDSFTDTQYF.

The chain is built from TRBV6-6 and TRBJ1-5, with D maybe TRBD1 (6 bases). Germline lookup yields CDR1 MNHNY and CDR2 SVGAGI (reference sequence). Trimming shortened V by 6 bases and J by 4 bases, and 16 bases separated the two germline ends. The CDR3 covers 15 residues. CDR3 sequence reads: CASRGPGEINQPQHF. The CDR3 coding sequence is TGTGCCAGCAGAGGTCCAGGGGAGATTAATCAGCCCCAGCATTTT.

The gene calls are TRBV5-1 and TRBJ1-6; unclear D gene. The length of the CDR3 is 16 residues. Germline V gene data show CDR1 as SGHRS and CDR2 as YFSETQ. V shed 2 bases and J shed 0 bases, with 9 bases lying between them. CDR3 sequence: CASSLQQSSYNSPLHF. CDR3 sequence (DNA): TGCGCCAGCAGCTTACAGCAGAGCTCCTATAATTCACCCCTCCACTTT.

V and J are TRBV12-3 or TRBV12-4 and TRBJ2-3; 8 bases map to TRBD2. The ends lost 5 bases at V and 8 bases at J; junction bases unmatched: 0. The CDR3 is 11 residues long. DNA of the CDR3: TGTGCCAGCAGTAGCGGGAGTACGCAGTATTTT. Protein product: CASSSGSTQYF.

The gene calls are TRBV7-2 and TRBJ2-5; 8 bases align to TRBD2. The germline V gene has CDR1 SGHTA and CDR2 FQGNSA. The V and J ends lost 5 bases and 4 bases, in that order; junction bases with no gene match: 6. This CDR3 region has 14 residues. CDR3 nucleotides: TGTGCCAGCAGCCAACCTGCGGGAGGAGAGACCCAGTACTTC. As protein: CASSQPAGGETQYF.

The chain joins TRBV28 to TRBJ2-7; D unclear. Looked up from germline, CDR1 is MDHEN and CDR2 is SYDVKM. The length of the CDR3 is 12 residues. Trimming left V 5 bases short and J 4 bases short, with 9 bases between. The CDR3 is CASSTTKYEQYF. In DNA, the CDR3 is TGTGCCAGCAGTACCACAAAATACGAGCAGTACTTC.

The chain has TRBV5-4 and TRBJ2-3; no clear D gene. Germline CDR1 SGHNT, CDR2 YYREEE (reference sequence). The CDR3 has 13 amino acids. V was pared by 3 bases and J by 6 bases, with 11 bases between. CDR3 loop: CASSSPLSDTQYF. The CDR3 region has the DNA TGTGCCAGCAGCTCCCCTCTTTCCGATACGCAGTATTTT.

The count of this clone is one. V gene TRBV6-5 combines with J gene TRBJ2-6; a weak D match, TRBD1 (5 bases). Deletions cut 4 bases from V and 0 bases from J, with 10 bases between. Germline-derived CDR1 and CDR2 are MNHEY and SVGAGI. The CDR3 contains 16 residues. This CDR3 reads CASSWFRDSGANVLTF. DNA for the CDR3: TGTGCCAGCAGTTGGTTCAGGGACTCTGGGGCCAACGTCCTGACTTTC.

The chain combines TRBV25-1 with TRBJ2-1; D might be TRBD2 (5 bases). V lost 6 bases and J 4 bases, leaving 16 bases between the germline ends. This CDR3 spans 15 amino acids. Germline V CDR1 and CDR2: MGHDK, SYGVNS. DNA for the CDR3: TGTGCCAGCAGATCGGATCCGGGAAGGTACAATGAGCAGTTCTTC. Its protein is CASRSDPGRYNEQFF.

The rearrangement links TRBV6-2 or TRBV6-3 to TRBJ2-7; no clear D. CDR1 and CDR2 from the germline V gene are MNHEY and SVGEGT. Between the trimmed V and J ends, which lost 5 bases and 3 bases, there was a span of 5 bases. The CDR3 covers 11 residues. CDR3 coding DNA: TGTGCCAGCAGTGGCATCTACGAGCAGTACTTC. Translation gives CASSGIYEQYF.

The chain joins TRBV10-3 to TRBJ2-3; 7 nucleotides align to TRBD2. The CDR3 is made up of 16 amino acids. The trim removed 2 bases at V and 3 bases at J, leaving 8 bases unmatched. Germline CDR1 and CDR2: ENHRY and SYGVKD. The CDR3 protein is CAISETAGLKTDTQYF. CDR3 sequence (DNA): TGTGCCATCAGTGAGACAGCGGGACTTAAGACAGATACGCAGTATTTT.

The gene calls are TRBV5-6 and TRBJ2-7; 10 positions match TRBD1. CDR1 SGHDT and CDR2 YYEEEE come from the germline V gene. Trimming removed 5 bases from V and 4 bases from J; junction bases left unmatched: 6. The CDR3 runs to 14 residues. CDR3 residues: CASSSGTGAYEQYF. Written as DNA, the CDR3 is TGTGCCAGCAGTTCCGGGACAGGGGCTTACGAGCAGTACTTC.

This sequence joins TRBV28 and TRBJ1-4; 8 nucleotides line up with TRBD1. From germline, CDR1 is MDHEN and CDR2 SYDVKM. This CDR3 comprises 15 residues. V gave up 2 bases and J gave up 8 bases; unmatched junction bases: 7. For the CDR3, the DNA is TGTGCCAGCAGTTTAGGACAGGGTTTGGGAGAAAAACTGTTTTTT. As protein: CASSLGQGLGEKLFF.

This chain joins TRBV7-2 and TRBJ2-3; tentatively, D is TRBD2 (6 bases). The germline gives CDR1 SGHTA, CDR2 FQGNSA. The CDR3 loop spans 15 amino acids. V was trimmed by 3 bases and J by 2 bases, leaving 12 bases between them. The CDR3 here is CASSFWGRLTDTQYF. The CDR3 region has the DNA TGTGCCAGCAGCTTTTGGGGGAGGCTCACAGATACGCAGTATTTT.

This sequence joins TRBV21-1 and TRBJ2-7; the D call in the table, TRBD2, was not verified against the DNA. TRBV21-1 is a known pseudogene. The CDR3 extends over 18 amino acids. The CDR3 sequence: CASSSREIASTHPYEQYF. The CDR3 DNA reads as TGTGCCAGCAGCTCACGAGAAATAGCCTCGACCCATCCCTACGAGCAGTACTTC.